These 10 T cell receptor beta chains share one sample of origin, sequenced in a study of blood T cell repertoires in COVID-19. The table came from immunoSEQ multiplex PCR; TCRdb's copy has only in-frame clones and leaves some out. The sample lists around 200,000 clones, around three quarters occurring once. The specimen sequenced was peripheral blood. These receptors all stem from a woman in her seventies with acute or convalescent COVID-19.

This rearrangement joins TRBV15 to TRBJ1-5; TRBD1 matches 9 bases. Germline V CDR1 and CDR2: LNHNV, YYDKDF (reference sequence). The length of the CDR3 is 16 residues. V gave up 1 base and J gave up 7 bases; unmatched junction bases: 8. The CDR3: CATSRVGGQGNQPQHF. In DNA, the CDR3 is TGTGCCACCAGCAGAGTCGGTGGACAGGGGAACCAGCCCCAGCATTTT.

This chain links TRBV2 with TRBJ2-1, with TRBD1 matching 7 bases. Per germline, CDR1 SNHLY and CDR2 FYNNEI. The CDR3 has 12 residues. Trimming cost V 4 bases and J 9 bases; bases outside gene matches: 3. CDR3 protein: CASSVQGIEQFF. The CDR3 bases are TGTGCCAGCAGTGTACAGGGGATTGAGCAGTTCTTC.

This chain joins TRBV3-1 (or the pseudogene TRBV3-2) and TRBJ2-1, with no clear D. Germline values: CDR1 LGHDT, CDR2 YNNKEL (reference sequence). V shed 1 base and J shed 5 bases, with 6 bases lying between them. There are 13 residues in the CDR3. The CDR3 nucleotides read TGTGCCAGCAGCCAAGGGTCGGACAATGAGCAGTTCTTC. Residues: CASSQGSDNEQFF.

The chain combines TRBV25-1 with TRBJ1-1; D uncertain. The V and J ends lost 0 bases and 5 bases respectively, with 10 bases between them. The CDR3 has 14 amino acids. Looked up from germline, CDR1 is MGHDK and CDR2 is SYGVNS. The CDR3 is CASSEYRGGTEAFF. The DNA for the CDR3 is TGTGCCAGCAGTGAATACCGGGGAGGTACTGAAGCTTTCTTT.

The rearrangement joins TRBV29-1 to TRBJ2-1; 8 bases fit TRBD2. V shed 7 bases and J 8 bases; nucleotides not matched to a gene: 13. The CDR3 is made up of 14 amino acids. CDR1 and CDR2 (germline): SQVTM, ANQGSEA. DNA for the CDR3: TGCAGCGCAAGAACCGGGACTAGTATCGATGAGCAGTTCTTC. Its translation: CSARTGTSIDEQFF.

The V gene is TRBV6-1, the J gene TRBJ1-2; D not resolved. The ends were cut back, 1 base at V and 4 bases at J, with 10 bases in the middle. Germline-derived CDR1 and CDR2 are MNHNS and SASEGT. The CDR3 has 14 residues. CDR3 in amino acids: CASSEEPRSYGYTF. For the CDR3, the DNA is TGTGCCAGCAGTGAAGAGCCCAGGTCCTATGGCTACACCTTC.

The chain links TRBV7-2 to TRBJ2-1; 7 bases line up with TRBD2. The CDR3 contains 13 residues. Germline assignment: CDR1 SGHTA and CDR2 FQGNSA. The J segment lost 15 bases and the V segment lost 5 bases, leaving 13 bases of the junction unmatched. CDR3 sequence: CASSGGWEGPLFF. The CDR3 DNA is TGTGCCAGCAGCGGCGGGTGGGAGGGCCCTCTGTTCTTC.

The rearrangement uses TRBV18 and TRBJ2-2; D is possibly TRBD1 (5 bases). In germline, CDR1 is KGHSH, CDR2 LQKENI. CDR3 length: 15 amino acids. V lost 4 bases to trimming and J lost 6 bases, with 15 bases between them. CDR3 sequence reads: CASSRAGLEAGELFF. The CDR3 coding sequence is TGTGCCAGCTCACGAGCAGGGCTGGAAGCCGGGGAGCTGTTTTTT. Full variable domain (missing parts from reference TRBV18 and TRBJ2-2): NAGVMQNPRHLVRRRGQEARLRCSPMKGHSHVYWYRQLPEEGLKFMVYLQKENIIDESGMPKERFSAEFPKEGPSILRIQQVVRGDSAAYFCASSRAGLEAGELFFGEGSRLTVL.

This clone showed up just a few times. This chain links TRBV6-1 with TRBJ2-1; D may be TRBD2 (6 bases). Between the trimmed V and J ends, which lost 3 bases and 1 base, there was a span of 16 bases. The CDR3 loop spans 17 amino acids. Germline V lookup: CDR1 MNHNS, CDR2 SASEGT. CDR3 nucleotides: TGTGCCAGCAGTGACTGGGGGGTGAGTATTTCCTACAATGAGCAGTTCTTC. Its protein is CASSDWGVSISYNEQFF.

The chain couples TRBV19 to TRBJ1-1; 8 bases are shared with TRBD1. Germline loops: CDR1 LNHDA, CDR2 SQIVND (reference sequence). The CDR3 has 13 residues. J gave up 11 bases and V 3 bases, and 8 bases lay outside the gene matches. The CDR3: CASSISGQGRAFF. The DNA of the CDR3 is TGTGCCAGTAGTATTTCCGGACAGGGTCGCGCTTTCTTT.